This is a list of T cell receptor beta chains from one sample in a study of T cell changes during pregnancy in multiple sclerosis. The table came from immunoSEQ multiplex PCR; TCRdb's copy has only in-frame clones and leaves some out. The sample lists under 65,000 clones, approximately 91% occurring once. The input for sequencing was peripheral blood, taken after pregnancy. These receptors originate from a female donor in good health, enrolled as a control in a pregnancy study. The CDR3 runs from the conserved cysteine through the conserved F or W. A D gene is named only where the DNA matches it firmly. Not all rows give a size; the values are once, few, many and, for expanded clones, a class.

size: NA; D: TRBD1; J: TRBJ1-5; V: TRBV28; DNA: TGTGCCAGCAGTGATGGGGGACAGGGGAGCAATCAGCCCCAGCATTTT; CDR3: CASSDGGQGSNQPQHF
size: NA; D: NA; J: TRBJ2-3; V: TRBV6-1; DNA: TGTGCCAGCAGTGAGGTAGCGAGCAACACAGATACGCAGTATTTT; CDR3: CASSEVASNTDTQYF
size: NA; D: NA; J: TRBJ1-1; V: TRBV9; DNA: TGTGCCAGCAGCGAGGGCCGGGGGGCTGAAGCTTTCTTT; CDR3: CASSEGRGAEAFF
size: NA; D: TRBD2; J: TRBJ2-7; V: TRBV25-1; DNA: TGTGCCAGCAGTCCGCGGACTAGCGGGAGGGCCGGCGAGCAGTACTTC; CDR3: CASSPRTSGRAGEQYF
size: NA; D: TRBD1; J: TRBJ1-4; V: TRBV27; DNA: TGTGCCAGCAGTCCCCGACAGGGAAATGAAAAACTGTTTTTT; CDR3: CASSPRQGNEKLFF
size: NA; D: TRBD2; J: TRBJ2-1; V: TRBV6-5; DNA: TGTGCCAGCAGTCCGCGGGGGATTGGGAATGAGCAGTTCTTC; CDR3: CASSPRGIGNEQFF
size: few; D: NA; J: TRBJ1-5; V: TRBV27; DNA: TGTGCCAGCAAGGAGGCAGGTAGCAATCAGCCCCAGCATTTT; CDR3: CASKEAGSNQPQHF
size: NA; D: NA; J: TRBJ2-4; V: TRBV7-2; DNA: TGTGCCAGCAGCTTAGATCCTAGCGAGGCCAAAAACATTCAGTACTTC; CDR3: CASSLDPSEAKNIQYF
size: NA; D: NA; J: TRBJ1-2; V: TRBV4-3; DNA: TGCGCCAGCAGCCAAGCCGGGGGATACTATGGCTACACCTTC; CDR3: CASSQAGGYYGYTF
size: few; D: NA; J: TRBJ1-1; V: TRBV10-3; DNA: TGTGCCATCAGTGTAGGGGATGGGACTGAAGCTTTCTTT; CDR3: CAISVGDGTEAFF
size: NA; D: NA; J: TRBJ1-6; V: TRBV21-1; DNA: TGTGCCAGCAGCAAAGATCGGACAGCGAGCTCCTATAATTCACCCCTCCACTTT; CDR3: CASSKDRTASSYNSPLHF
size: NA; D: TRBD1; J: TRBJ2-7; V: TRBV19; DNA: TGTGCCAGTAGAACAGGGGGCGAGGACGAGCAGTACTTC; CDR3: CASRTGGEDEQYF
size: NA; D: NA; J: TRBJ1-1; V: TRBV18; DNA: TGTGCCAGCTCACCGGGCGTAAACACTGAAGCTTTCTTT; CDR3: CASSPGVNTEAFF
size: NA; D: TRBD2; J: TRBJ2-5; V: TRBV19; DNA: TGTGCCAGTAGTTTCCAGACTAGCGGGGCGGAGACCCAGTACTTC; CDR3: CASSFQTSGAETQYF
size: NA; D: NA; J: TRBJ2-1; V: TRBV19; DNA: TGTGCCAGTAGTATAGCCGCCCGACAGTACCTCTACAATGAGCAGTTCTTC; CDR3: CASSIAARQYLYNEQFF
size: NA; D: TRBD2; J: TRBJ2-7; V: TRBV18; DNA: TGTGCCAGCTCACCAGGCGGGAGCTCCTACGAGCAGTACTTC; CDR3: CASSPGGSSYEQYF
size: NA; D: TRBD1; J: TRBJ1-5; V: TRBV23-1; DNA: TGCGCCAGACGGGACCAGGGGGATAGCAATCAGCCCCAGCATTTT; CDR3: CARRDQGDSNQPQHF
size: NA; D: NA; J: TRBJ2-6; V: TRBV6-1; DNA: TGTGCCAGCAGTGAAGCGTATAAGGGGACTGGGGCCAACGTCCTGACTTTC; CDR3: CASSEAYKGTGANVLTF
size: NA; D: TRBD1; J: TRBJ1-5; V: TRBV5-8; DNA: TGTGCCAGCAGCTCAGGGGGCTATAGCAATCAGCCCCAGCATTTT; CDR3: CASSSGGYSNQPQHF
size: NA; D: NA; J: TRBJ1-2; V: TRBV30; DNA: TGTGCCTGTTCCCGGACAGCTTATGGCTACACCTTC; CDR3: CACSRTAYGYTF
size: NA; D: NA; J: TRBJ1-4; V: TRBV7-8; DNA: TGTGCCAGCAGCTTAGGTAGGCGGCATGAAAAACTGTTTTTT; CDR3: CASSLGRRHEKLFF
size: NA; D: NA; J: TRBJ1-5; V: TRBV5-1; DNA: TGCGCCAGCAGCTTGGTGGGGGGGCAGCCCCAGCATTTT; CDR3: CASSLVGGQPQHF
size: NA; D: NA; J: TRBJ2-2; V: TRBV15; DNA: TGTGCCACCAGCCGGAGAGACACCGGGGAGCTGTTTTTT; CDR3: CATSRRDTGELFF
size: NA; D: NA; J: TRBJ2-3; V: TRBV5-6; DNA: TGTGCCAGCAGGGTCTTTCAGGGATGGGGCACAGATACGCAGTATTTT; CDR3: CASRVFQGWGTDTQYF
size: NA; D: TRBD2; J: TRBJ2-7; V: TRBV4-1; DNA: TGCGCCAGCAGCCCGGGGGGGACTAGCGGGAGGCTCTCGCAGTACTTC; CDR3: CASSPGGTSGRLSQYF
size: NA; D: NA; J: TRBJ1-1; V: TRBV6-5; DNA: TGTGCCAGCAACCCCGGGGGAGGTGAAGCTTTCTTT; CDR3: CASNPGGGEAFF
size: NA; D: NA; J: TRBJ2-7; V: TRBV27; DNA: TGTGCCAGCAGCCCGAACACAGGGTACGAGCAGTACTTC; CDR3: CASSPNTGYEQYF
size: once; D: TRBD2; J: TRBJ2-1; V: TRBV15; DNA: TGTGCCACCAGCAGAAGGACTAGCGGGGGTGCCTACAATGAGCAGTTCTTC; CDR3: CATSRRTSGGAYNEQFF
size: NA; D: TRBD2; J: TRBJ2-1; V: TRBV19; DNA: TGTGCCAGTAGTATAAGAGCGGGAGGGCCCCAGTGGAATGAGCAGTTCTTC; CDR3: CASSIRAGGPQWNEQFF
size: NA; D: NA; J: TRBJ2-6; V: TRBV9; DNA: TGTGCCAGCAGCGTCGGTACAGGGGGGGCTGGGGCCAACGTCCTGACTTTC; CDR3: CASSVGTGGAGANVLTF
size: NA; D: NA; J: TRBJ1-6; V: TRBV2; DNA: TGTGCCAGCAGTGAAGCGCGGGAGTTCTCACCCCTCCACTTT; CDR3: CASSEAREFSPLHF
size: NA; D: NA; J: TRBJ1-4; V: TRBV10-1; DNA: TGCGCCAGCAGTGAGCTCTCGGGAACTAATGAAAAACTGTTTTTT; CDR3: CASSELSGTNEKLFF
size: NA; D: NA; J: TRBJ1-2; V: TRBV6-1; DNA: TGTGCCAGCACCGAGGGAGCACCTGTCTATGGCTACACCTTC; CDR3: CASTEGAPVYGYTF
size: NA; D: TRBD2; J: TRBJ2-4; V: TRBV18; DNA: TGTGCCAGCTCACCACCGGGGGGGGTCCTAGCCAAAAACATTCAGTACTTC; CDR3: CASSPPGGVLAKNIQYF
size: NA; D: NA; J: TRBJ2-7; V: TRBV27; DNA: TGTGCCAGCAGGAGGACAGATTACGAGCAGTACTTC; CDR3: CASRRTDYEQYF
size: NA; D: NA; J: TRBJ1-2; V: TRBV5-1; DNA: TGCGCCAGCAGCCCAGGAGGCAACAACTATGGCTACACCTTC; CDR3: CASSPGGNNYGYTF
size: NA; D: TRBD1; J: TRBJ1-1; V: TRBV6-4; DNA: TGTGCCAGCAGTCCGACAGGGGGCGCTGTAAGCACTGAAGCTTTCTTT; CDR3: CASSPTGGAVSTEAFF
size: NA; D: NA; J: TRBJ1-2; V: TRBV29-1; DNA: TGCAGCGTTGAGGACAGTTCCTATGGCTACACCTTC; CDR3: CSVEDSSYGYTF
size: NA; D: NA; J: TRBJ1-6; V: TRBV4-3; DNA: TGCGCCAGCAGCCAAGAACACAGGGTGGAAAATTCACCCCTCCACTTT; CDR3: CASSQEHRVENSPLHF
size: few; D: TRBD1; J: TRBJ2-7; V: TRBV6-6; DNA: TGTGCCATCGCCGGGACAGCTAGCTCCTACGAGCAGTACTTC; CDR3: CAIAGTASSYEQYF
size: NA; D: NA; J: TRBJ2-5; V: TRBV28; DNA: TGTGCCAGCACCCTTGGGGGGGGCGGAAAGACCCAGTACTTC; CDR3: CASTLGGGGKTQYF
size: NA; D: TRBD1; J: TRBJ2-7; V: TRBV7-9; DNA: TGTGCCAGCAGCCCCCGGACAGGGGGGCCCTACGAGCAGTACTTC; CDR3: CASSPRTGGPYEQYF
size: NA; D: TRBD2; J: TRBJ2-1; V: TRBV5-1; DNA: TGCGCCAGCAGCTCCCTCCTGGGGGTAGCGGGAGTTAATGAGCAGTTCTTC; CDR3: CASSSLLGVAGVNEQFF
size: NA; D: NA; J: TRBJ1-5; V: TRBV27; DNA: TGTGCCAGCAGTTTCTCGGGGGTGGGTCAGCCCCAGCATTTT; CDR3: CASSFSGVGQPQHF
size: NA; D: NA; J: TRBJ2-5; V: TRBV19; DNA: TGTGCCAGTAGTACGGAACAGGGGACCCAGTACTTC; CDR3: CASSTEQGTQYF